This T cell receptor (beta chain) was identified in a study of blood T cell repertoires in COVID-19. The CDR3 spans 17 residues. Trimming took off 2 bases at V and 0 bases at J, with 16 bases between the two ends. CDR1 and CDR2 from the germline V gene are SGHTA and FQGTGA. As handled by the study authors: Amplification of reference gene primers provided the estimated nucleated cell counts. TCRdb's copy holds only in-frame clones and misses some; the assay was immunoSEQ multiplex PCR. V and J calls and clone size are as listed in that table; D and trimming were resolved from the DNA. The sample shows around 180,000 clones, about 85% of them seen only once.

The gene calls are TRBV7-3 and TRBJ2-5; perhaps TRBD2 as D (6 bases). The receptor was derived from a woman of 80 years or more with acute or convalescent COVID-19. Material: peripheral blood. The CDR3 bases are TGTGCCAGCAGCTTATGGTGGGCGGGACCGTACCAAGAGACCCAGTACTTC. It is translated as CASSLWWAGPYQETQYF.